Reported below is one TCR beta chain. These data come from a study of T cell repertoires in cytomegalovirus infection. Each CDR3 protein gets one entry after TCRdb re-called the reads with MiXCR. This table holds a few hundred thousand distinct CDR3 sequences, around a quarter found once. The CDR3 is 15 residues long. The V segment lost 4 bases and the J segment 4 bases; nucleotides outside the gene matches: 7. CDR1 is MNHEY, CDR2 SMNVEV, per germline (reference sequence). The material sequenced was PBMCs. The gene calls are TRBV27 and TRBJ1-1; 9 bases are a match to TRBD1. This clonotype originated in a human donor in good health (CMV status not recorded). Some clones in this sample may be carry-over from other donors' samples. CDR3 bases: TGTGCCAGCAGTTCATGGACAGGGGATGGCACTGAAGCTTTCTTT. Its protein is CASSSWTGDGTEAFF.